This T cell receptor (beta chain) was found in a study of response to subunit inactivated influenza vaccine. This clonotype was detected many times. What it binds is not known. Study-level findings and limits: The study's authors posited that every seasonal influenza vaccination enlists few new T cells.

Each CDR3 protein gets one entry after TCRdb re-called the RT-PCR reads with MiXCR. The table records roughly 760,000 distinct CDR3 sequences, about 20% of them present only once. Material: PBMCs from blood, obtained around 5 days after vaccination. The source is a man aged 50-59 years who received an inactivated influenza vaccine.

CDR3 DNA: TGTGCCACCGCCTCTAGCGGAAACACCGGGGAGCTGTTTTTT. This translates into CATASSGNTGELFF. The gene calls are TRBV24-1 and TRBJ2-2; 7 bases are shared with TRBD2. The CDR3 consists of 14 residues. In germline, CDR1 is KGHDR, CDR2 SFDVKD. Trimming at V came to 9 bases and at J to 2 bases, leaving 5 bases not matched to a gene.